These 24 T cell receptor beta chains share one sample of origin, sequenced in a study of T cell responses to AZD1222 COVID-19 vaccine. The repertoire was sequenced with immunoSEQ multiplex PCR; TCRdb's copy has only in-frame clones and lacks some. The data contain roughly 120,000 clones, around 93% of them singletons. Sequences were derived from peripheral blood, sampled 28 days after the second AZD1222 dose. Receptors originate from an adult who received the AZD1222 COVID-19 vaccine.

The rearrangement links TRBV5-1 to TRBJ2-1, with D unresolved. Trimming took 2 bases from V and 0 from J, leaving 9 bases between them. The CDR3 spans 15 residues. Germline CDR1 is SGHRS and CDR2 is YFSETQ. In DNA form, the CDR3 reads TGCGCCAGCAGCTTCAGTGGAAGCTCCTACAATGAGCAGTTCTTC. Translating gives CASSFSGSSYNEQFF.

The chain links TRBV27 to TRBJ2-7; D call uncertain. Looked up from germline, CDR1 is MNHEY and CDR2 is SMNVEV (reference sequence). Trimming stripped 4 bases from V and 2 bases from J, with 9 bases between. The CDR3 extends over 13 amino acids. The CDR3 reads CASSSVGPYEQYF. CDR3 in DNA: TGTGCCAGCAGTTCGGTAGGGCCCTACGAGCAGTACTTC.

The rearrangement links TRBV7-2 to TRBJ1-6; D may be TRBD1 (5 bases). Trimming stripped 1 base from V and 6 bases from J, with 10 bases between. Germline V gene lookup returns CDR1 SGHTA and CDR2 FQGNSA. CDR3 length: 15 residues. CDR3 sequence: CASSLGGRINSPLHF. The CDR3 DNA is TGTGCCAGCAGCTTAGGGGGCAGGATTAATTCACCCCTCCACTTT.

The V and J genes are TRBV10-3 and TRBJ1-2; D gene uncertain. The CDR3 loop spans 14 amino acids. V gave up 2 bases and J gave up 4 bases, with 11 bases separating them. Looked up from germline, CDR1 is ENHRY and CDR2 is SYGVKD. The CDR3 loop is CAISEGPRPYGYTF. CDR3 in DNA: TGTGCCATCAGTGAGGGACCCCGGCCCTATGGCTACACCTTC.

The rearrangement links TRBV20-1 to TRBJ1-5; tentative D call: TRBD1 (5 bases). Germline V gene sequence: CDR1 DFQATT, CDR2 SNEGSKA (reference sequence). Trimming stripped 3 bases from V and 3 bases from J, with 12 bases between. This CDR3 is 14 amino acids long. The CDR3 DNA is TGCAGTGCTAGTAAGCAGGGTAACAATCAGCCCCAGCATTTT. It encodes CSASKQGNNQPQHF.

The chain employs TRBV30 and TRBJ2-3; D not certain. This CDR3 is 12 amino acids long. In germline, CDR1 is GTSNPN, CDR2 SVGIG (reference sequence). Trimming removed 2 bases from V and 6 bases from J, with 9 bases in between. Written as DNA, the CDR3 is TGTGCCTGGAGTATCTCAGAGGATACGCAGTATTTT. This translates into CAWSISEDTQYF.

The chain employs TRBV12-3 or TRBV12-4 and TRBJ1-2; D unresolved. The CDR3 is 12 residues long. Trimming left V 0 bases short and J 8 bases short, with 7 bases between. CDR3 region: CASSLALGGYTF. The CDR3, as DNA: TGTGCCAGCAGTTTAGCTCTCGGCGGCTACACCTTC.

In this sample, this clone turned up once. The V call is TRBV20-1, the J call TRBJ2-5; D gene uncertain. The germline V gene encodes CDR1 DFQATT and CDR2 SNEGSKA (reference sequence). Trimming shortened V by 7 bases and J by 6 bases, and 12 bases separated the two germline ends. The length of the CDR3 is 11 residues. The CDR3 nucleotides read TGCAGTGGCCGGTATTTGAAGACCCAGTACTTC. Amino acid sequence: CSGRYLKTQYF.

The chain joins TRBV11-2 to TRBJ1-4, with D uncertain. Germline assignment: CDR1 SGHAT and CDR2 FQNNGV. The CDR3 runs 16 residues. Trimming removed 1 base at V and 8 bases at J, with 17 bases between. CDR3 coding DNA: TGTGCCAGCAGCTTAGGGCTTCAGGCCCAAGGGGAAAAACTGTTTTTT. As protein: CASSLGLQAQGEKLFF.

The V call is TRBV28, the J call TRBJ2-2; the D call may be TRBD1 or TRBD2 (5 bases each). CDR3 length: 16 amino acids. CDR1 MDHEN and CDR2 SYDVKM come from the germline V gene. V gave up 2 bases and J gave up 2 bases, with 12 bases separating them. This CDR3 reads CASSLEGRFNTGELFF. The CDR3 bases are TGTGCCAGCAGTTTAGAGGGACGGTTCAACACCGGGGAGCTGTTTTTT. Filled out from reference TRBV28 and TRBJ2-2, the complete variable domain reads DVKVTQSSRYLVKRTGEKVFLECVQDMDHENMFWYRQDPGLGLRLIYFSYDVKMKEKGDIPEGYSVSREKKERFSLILESASTNQTSMYLCASSLEGRFNTGELFFGEGSRLTVL.

J is TRBJ1-4 and V is TRBV27; tentative D call: TRBD1 (6 bases). The V gene lost 8 bases and the J gene lost 8 bases, with 24 bases spanning the gap. CDR1 is MNHEY, CDR2 SMNVEV, per germline (reference sequence). The CDR3 is 16 amino acids. The CDR3 here is CASSSAPVDSAEKLFF. The CDR3, as DNA: TGTGCCAGCTCCTCGGCCCCTGTGGACAGCGCCGAAAAACTGTTTTTT.

V and J are TRBV19 and TRBJ2-7, with D unresolved. The CDR3 covers 15 residues. The V gene's germline CDR1 is LNHDA and CDR2 SQIVND (reference sequence). The V gene lost 5 bases and the J gene lost 2 bases, with 16 bases spanning the gap. For the CDR3, the DNA is TGTGCCAGTAGTGATGGCAGCGAGATTCCCTACGAGCAGTACTTC. Residues: CASSDGSEIPYEQYF.

The chain carries TRBV9 and TRBJ2-3, with D possibly TRBD1 on 6 matching bases. The germline gives CDR1 SGDLS, CDR2 YYNGEE. V lost 3 bases and J 5 bases, leaving 13 bases between the germline ends. The CDR3 has 14 amino acids. The CDR3 is CASSGGQGQDTQYF. CDR3 nucleotide sequence: TGTGCCAGCAGCGGGGGCCAGGGGCAAGATACGCAGTATTTT.

This clone was seen just once. Here the CDR3 reads CASSPITGGLGYTF. The CDR3 nucleotides read TGCGCCAGCAGCCCCATTACAGGGGGCCTTGGCTACACCTTC. The gene calls are TRBV4-1 and TRBJ1-2; 9 bases align to TRBD1. The CDR3 is made up of 14 amino acids. The V gene's germline CDR1 is MGHRA and CDR2 YSYEKL. J lost 7 bases, V lost 4 bases, and 7 bases had no gene match.

The V and J genes are TRBV27 and TRBJ1-2, with TRBD1 as a possible D gene (5 bases). The CDR3 extends over 14 amino acids. Germline V CDR1 and CDR2: MNHEY, SMNVEV (reference sequence). The ends were cut back, 1 base at V and 5 bases at J, with 11 bases in the middle. The CDR3 reads CASSLLPGQYGYTF. CDR3 nucleotides: TGTGCCAGCAGTTTATTACCAGGGCAGTATGGCTACACCTTC.

The rearrangement uses TRBV7-2 and TRBJ2-7, with 7 bases lining up with TRBD1. Germline loops: CDR1 SGHTA, CDR2 FQGNSA. J was trimmed by 3 bases and V by 5 bases; bases with no gene match: 4. The CDR3 runs to 13 residues. CDR3 amino acids: CASSQGQIYEQYF. The CDR3 DNA reads as TGTGCCAGCAGCCAGGGACAGATCTACGAGCAGTACTTC.

This clone was observed a few times. V gene TRBV10-1 combines with J gene TRBJ2-2, with a tentative D call TRBD2 (5 bases). V gave up 8 bases and J gave up 6 bases, with 16 bases separating them. The germline gives CDR1 WNHNN, CDR2 SYGVQD (reference sequence). CDR3 length: 14 residues. The CDR3 DNA reads as TGCGCCAGCTCTACCGGGGAAGCGCCCGGGGAGCTGTTTTTT. The encoded protein is CASSTGEAPGELFF.

CDR3 in amino acids: CASSLNRRETQYF. The CDR3 bases are TGCGCCAGCAGCTTGAATCGGCGGGAGACCCAGTACTTC. The genes are TRBV5-1 and TRBJ2-5, with D hard to call. The germline CDR1 and CDR2 sequences are SGHRS and YFSETQ. Trimming shortened V by 1 base and J by 5 bases, and 9 bases separated the two germline ends. The CDR3 totals 13 residues.

This clone was detected a few times. The gene calls are TRBV6-2 or TRBV6-3 and TRBJ1-5; maybe TRBD1 (5 bases). Per the germline V gene, CDR1 is MNHEY and CDR2 is SVGEGT. The CDR3 spans 14 residues. V lost 6 bases, J lost 9 bases, and 18 bases lay in between. Here the CDR3 reads CASSPRDAIPPQHF. In DNA, the CDR3 is TGTGCCAGCAGCCCCCGGGACGCCATACCGCCCCAGCATTTT.

This chain connects TRBV6-6 to TRBJ2-2, with D possibly TRBD2 on 7 matching bases. The CDR3 runs to 16 residues. Germline loops: CDR1 MNHNY, CDR2 SVGAGI (reference sequence). V was pared by 2 bases and J by 7 bases, with 17 bases between. The CDR3 reads CASSYQGGAVHGELFF. CDR3 DNA: TGTGCCAGCAGTTACCAAGGGGGGGCGGTTCACGGGGAGCTGTTTTTT.

This chain connects TRBV24-1 to TRBJ2-1, with a possible D match to TRBD2 (5 bases). The germline V gene encodes CDR1 KGHDR and CDR2 SFDVKD. The CDR3 loop spans 13 amino acids. Trimming removed 4 bases at V and 4 bases at J, with 7 bases between. The DNA for the CDR3 is TGTGCCACCAGTGAAGAGGGTTACAATGAGCAGTTCTTC. Amino acid sequence: CATSEEGYNEQFF.

This chain joins TRBV18 and TRBJ1-3; a possible D gene is TRBD1 (6 bases). V shed 4 bases and J shed 1 base, with 11 bases lying between them. Germline CDR1 and CDR2: KGHSH and LQKENI. CDR3 length: 15 residues. CDR3 sequence: CASSRQGRSGNTIYF. CDR3 DNA sequence: TGTGCCAGCTCACGCCAGGGGCGATCTGGAAACACCATATATTTT.

This clone has just a few counts. The chain recombines TRBV19 with TRBJ2-7; D is perhaps TRBD1 or TRBD2 (5 bases each). Germline-derived CDR1 and CDR2 are LNHDA and SQIVND (reference sequence). V lost 4 bases and J 0 bases, leaving 16 bases between the germline ends. This CDR3 spans 16 amino acids. This CDR3 is CASSNRGAHLSYEQYF. The CDR3 nucleotides read TGTGCCAGTAGTAACCGGGGCGCTCACCTCTCCTACGAGCAGTACTTC. The full variable domain, with the rest looked up from reference TRBV19 and TRBJ2-7, is DGGITQSPKYLFRKEGQNVTLSCEQNLNHDAMYWYRQDPGQGLRLIYYSQIVNDFQKGDIAEGYSVSREKKESFPLTVTSAQKNPTAFYLCASSNRGAHLSYEQYFGPGTRLTVT.

Here the CDR3 reads CASSLRAGTNLETQYF. DNA for the CDR3: TGTGCCAGCAGCTTACGGGCGGGAACAAACCTGGAGACCCAGTACTTC. The V call is TRBV11-2, the J call TRBJ2-5; a possible D gene is TRBD2 (6 bases). Deletions cut 2 bases from V and 5 bases from J, with 18 bases between. Germline CDR1 is SGHAT and CDR2 is FQNNGV. The CDR3 consists of 16 residues.